Listed below are T cell receptor beta chains from one sample, sequenced in a study of beta chain features in type 1 diabetes. Some clones are missing from TCRdb's copy, which holds only in-frame ones; the method was immunoSEQ multiplex PCR. Counted here are tens of thousands of clones, 59% occurring once; the ten biggest clones make up 2.2%. Sequenced sample: Tregs from blood. All receptors come from a woman aged 18-29 years in good health. The CDR3 runs from the conserved cysteine through the conserved F or W. A D gene is named only where the DNA matches it firmly. Not all rows give a size; the values are once, few, many and, for expanded clones, a class.

j_call: TRBJ2-2
clone_size: .
v_call: TRBV5-4
d_call: .
cdr3_aa: CASSSQGGLNTGELFF
cdr3_nt: TGTGCCAGCAGCTCCCAGGGGGGTTTGAACACCGGGGAGCTGTTTTTT

j_call: TRBJ1-3
clone_size: .
v_call: TRBV7-9
d_call: .
cdr3_aa: CASSMTGTLRSGNTIYF
cdr3_nt: TGTGCCAGCAGCATGACCGGGACACTTCGCTCTGGAAACACCATATATTTT

j_call: TRBJ2-1
clone_size: .
v_call: TRBV7-2
d_call: .
cdr3_aa: CASKETPGREQFF
cdr3_nt: TGTGCCAGCAAGGAGACCCCGGGGAGAGAGCAGTTCTTC

j_call: TRBJ2-7
clone_size: .
v_call: TRBV4-1
d_call: TRBD2
cdr3_aa: CASSQGGASGGMYEQYF
cdr3_nt: TGCGCCAGCAGCCAAGGTGGAGCTAGCGGGGGGATGTACGAGCAGTACTTC

j_call: TRBJ2-2
clone_size: .
v_call: TRBV19
d_call: TRBD1
cdr3_aa: CASSIRGQGNTGELFF
cdr3_nt: TGTGCCAGTAGTATCCGGGGACAGGGTAACACCGGGGAGCTGTTTTTT

j_call: TRBJ2-7
clone_size: .
v_call: TRBV6-1
d_call: .
cdr3_aa: CASSEASWEQYF
cdr3_nt: TGTGCCAGCAGTGAAGCTAGCTGGGAGCAGTACTTC

j_call: TRBJ1-1
clone_size: .
v_call: TRBV6-5
d_call: TRBD1
cdr3_aa: CASRYTQGQTEAFF
cdr3_nt: TGTGCCAGCAGGTATACACAGGGGCAAACTGAAGCTTTCTTT

j_call: TRBJ2-1
clone_size: .
v_call: TRBV2
d_call: .
cdr3_aa: CASSELAYNEQFF
cdr3_nt: TGTGCCAGCAGTGAATTGGCTTACAATGAGCAGTTCTTC

j_call: TRBJ2-7
clone_size: .
v_call: TRBV7-2
d_call: TRBD2
cdr3_aa: CASSPGTTIEQYF
cdr3_nt: TGTGCCAGCAGCCCGGGGACTACCATCGAGCAGTACTTC

j_call: TRBJ1-1
clone_size: .
v_call: TRBV5-4
d_call: .
cdr3_aa: CASSFGEGTRAFF
cdr3_nt: TGTGCCAGCAGCTTTGGGGAGGGGACGAGAGCTTTCTTT

j_call: TRBJ2-7
clone_size: .
v_call: TRBV5-1
d_call: TRBD1
cdr3_aa: CASSSRDRVGEQYF
cdr3_nt: TGCGCCAGCAGCTCCCGGGACAGGGTGGGAGAGCAGTACTTC

j_call: TRBJ2-2
clone_size: .
v_call: TRBV10-3
d_call: TRBD1
cdr3_aa: CAIRPGQGAPAYTGELFF
cdr3_nt: TGTGCCATCAGGCCGGGACAGGGGGCGCCGGCATACACCGGGGAGCTGTTTTTT

j_call: TRBJ1-1
clone_size: few
v_call: TRBV28
d_call: .
cdr3_aa: CASSLAQGWTEAFF
cdr3_nt: TGTGCCAGCAGTTTAGCCCAGGGATGGACTGAAGCTTTCTTT

j_call: TRBJ2-5
clone_size: few
v_call: TRBV27
d_call: TRBD2
cdr3_aa: CAHPSGGPEGETQYF
cdr3_nt: TGTGCCCATCCCTCGGGAGGACCCGAAGGAGAGACCCAGTACTTC

j_call: TRBJ2-2
clone_size: .
v_call: TRBV27
d_call: .
cdr3_aa: CASSLYSGIFRRTGELFF
cdr3_nt: TGTGCCAGCAGTTTATACTCCGGGATCTTCCGGAGGACCGGGGAGCTGTTTTTT

j_call: TRBJ2-5
clone_size: few
v_call: TRBV19
d_call: TRBD2
cdr3_aa: CASSIGLAEETQYF
cdr3_nt: TGTGCCAGTAGTATCGGGCTAGCGGAAGAGACCCAGTACTTC

j_call: TRBJ2-7
clone_size: .
v_call: TRBV5-1
d_call: TRBD2
cdr3_aa: CASQAVGTNEQYF
cdr3_nt: TGCGCCAGCCAAGCGGTGGGGACTAACGAGCAGTACTTC

j_call: TRBJ2-7
clone_size: .
v_call: TRBV2
d_call: TRBD1
cdr3_aa: CASSSGQVYEQYF
cdr3_nt: TGTGCCAGCAGTTCGGGACAGGTCTACGAGCAGTACTTC